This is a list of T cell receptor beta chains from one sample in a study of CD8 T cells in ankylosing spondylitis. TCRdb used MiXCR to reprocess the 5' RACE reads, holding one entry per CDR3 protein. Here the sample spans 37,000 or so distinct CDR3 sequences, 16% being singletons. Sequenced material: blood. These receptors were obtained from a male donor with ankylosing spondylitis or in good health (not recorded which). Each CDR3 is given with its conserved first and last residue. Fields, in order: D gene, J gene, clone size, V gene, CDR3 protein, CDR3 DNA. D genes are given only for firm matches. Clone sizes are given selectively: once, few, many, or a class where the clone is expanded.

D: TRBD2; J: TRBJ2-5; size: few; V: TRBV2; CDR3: CASSPPLAGAGETQYF; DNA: TGTGCCAGCAGTCCCCCCCTAGCGGGGGCGGGAGAGACCCAGTACTTC
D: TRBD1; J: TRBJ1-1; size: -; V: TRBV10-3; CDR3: CAISANAGGTVGTEAFF; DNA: TGTGCCATCAGCGCCAACGCCGGCGGGACAGTTGGCACTGAAGCTTTCTTT
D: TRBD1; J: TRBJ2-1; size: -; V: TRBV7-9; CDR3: CASSPRDRSSYNEQFF; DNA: TGTGCCAGCAGCCCTAGGGACAGAAGCTCCTACAATGAGCAGTTCTTC
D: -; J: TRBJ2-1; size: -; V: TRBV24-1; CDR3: CATSDFRGSSYNEQFF; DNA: TGTGCCACCAGTGATTTTCGGGGGAGCTCCTACAATGAGCAGTTCTTC
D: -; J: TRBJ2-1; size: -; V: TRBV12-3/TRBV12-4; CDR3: CASSLGGVSYNEQFF; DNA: TGTGCCAGCAGTTTAGGGGGGGTTTCCTACAATGAGCAGTTCTTC
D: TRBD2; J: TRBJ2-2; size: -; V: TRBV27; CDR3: CASSFGALAGGTGELFF; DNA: TGTGCCAGCAGTTTCGGGGCGCTAGCGGGAGGCACCGGGGAGCTGTTTTTT
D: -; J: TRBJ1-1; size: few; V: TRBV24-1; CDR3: CATLPGKTEAFF; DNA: TGTGCCACCTTGCCAGGGAAAACTGAAGCTTTCTTT
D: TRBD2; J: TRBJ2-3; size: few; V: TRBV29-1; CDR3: CSVELSSGGTDTQYF; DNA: TGCAGCGTTGAGTTGTCCAGCGGGGGCACAGATACGCAGTATTTT
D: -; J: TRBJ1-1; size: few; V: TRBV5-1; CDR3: CASSLWSRNTEAFF; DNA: TGCGCCAGCAGCTTGTGGTCCAGGAACACTGAAGCTTTCTTT
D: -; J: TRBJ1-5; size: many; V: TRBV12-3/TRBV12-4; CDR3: CASKGSNQPQHF; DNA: TGTGCCAGCAAAGGTAGCAATCAGCCCCAGCATTTT
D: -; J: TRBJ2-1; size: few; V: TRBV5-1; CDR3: CASSREGRGLDEQFF; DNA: TGCGCCAGCAGCCGTGAGGGCAGGGGTTTGGATGAGCAGTTCTTC
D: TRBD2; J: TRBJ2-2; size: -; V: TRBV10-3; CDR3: CAISESTSGGTGELFF; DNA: TGTGCCATCAGTGAGAGTACTAGCGGGGGCACCGGGGAGCTGTTTTTT
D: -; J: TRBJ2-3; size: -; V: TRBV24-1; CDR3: CATSDSRGLGTDTQYF; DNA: TGTGCCACCAGTGATAGCAGGGGCCTTGGCACAGATACGCAGTATTTT
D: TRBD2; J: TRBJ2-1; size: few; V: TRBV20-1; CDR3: CSANGGRAEYNEQFF; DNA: TGCAGTGCCAACGGCGGGAGGGCCGAGTACAATGAGCAGTTCTTC
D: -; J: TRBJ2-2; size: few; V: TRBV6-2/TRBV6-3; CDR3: CASTPLATGELFF; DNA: TGTGCCAGCACCCCCCTAGCGACCGGGGAGCTGTTTTTT
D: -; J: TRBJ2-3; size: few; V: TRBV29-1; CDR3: CSVDAIFRRGSTDTQYF; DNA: TGCAGCGTTGATGCAATATTCCGCAGGGGTAGTACAGATACGCAGTATTTT
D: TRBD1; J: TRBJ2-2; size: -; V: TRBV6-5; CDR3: CASSTGQGSVSTGELFF; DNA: TGTGCCAGCAGTACCGGACAGGGAAGTGTGAGCACCGGGGAGCTGTTTTTT
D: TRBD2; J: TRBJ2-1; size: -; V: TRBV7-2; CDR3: CASSWAGSAGGYNEQFF; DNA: TGTGCCAGCAGTTGGGCAGGCTCAGCGGGAGGGTACAATGAGCAGTTCTTC
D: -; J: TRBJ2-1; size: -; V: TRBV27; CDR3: CASSSRDTYEQFF; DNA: TGTGCCAGCAGTTCCCGGGACACTTACGAGCAGTTCTTC
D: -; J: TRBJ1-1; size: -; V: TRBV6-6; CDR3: CASSYVLGGTEAFF; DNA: TGTGCCAGCAGTTACGTTTTGGGAGGCACTGAAGCTTTCTTT
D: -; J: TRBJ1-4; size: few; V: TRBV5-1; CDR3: CASSLDRAREKLFF; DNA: TGCGCCAGCAGCTTGGACAGGGCACGCGAAAAACTGTTTTTT
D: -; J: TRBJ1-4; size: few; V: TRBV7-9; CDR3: CASSFGDGGPIEKLFF; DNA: TGTGCCAGCAGCTTTGGGGACGGAGGTCCCATAGAAAAACTGTTTTTT
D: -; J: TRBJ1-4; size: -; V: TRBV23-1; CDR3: CASSQQNIEEKLFF; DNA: TGCGCCAGCAGTCAACAGAACATAGAAGAAAAACTGTTTTTT
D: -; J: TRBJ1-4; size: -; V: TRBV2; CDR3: CASTIVDGDEKLFF; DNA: TGTGCCAGCACCATTGTGGACGGCGATGAAAAACTGTTTTTT
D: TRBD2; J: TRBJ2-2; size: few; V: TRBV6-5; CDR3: CASRGLAGSGELFF; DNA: TGTGCCAGCAGGGGACTAGCGGGATCCGGGGAGCTGTTTTTT
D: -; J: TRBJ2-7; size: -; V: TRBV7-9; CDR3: CASSLWGYEQYF; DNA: TGTGCCAGCAGCTTATGGGGTTACGAGCAGTACTTC
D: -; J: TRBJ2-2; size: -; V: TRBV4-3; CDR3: CASSQDSQAGELFF; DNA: TGCGCCAGCAGCCAAGATTCTCAGGCCGGGGAGCTGTTTTTT
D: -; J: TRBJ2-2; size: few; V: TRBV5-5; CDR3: CASSSGTLHNTGELFF; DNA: TGTGCCAGCAGCTCCGGGACACTACACAACACCGGGGAGCTGTTTTTT
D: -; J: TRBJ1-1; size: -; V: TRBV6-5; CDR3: CASSNRTVINTGTEAFF; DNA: TGTGCCAGCAGTAATCGGACAGTGATCAACACGGGGACTGAAGCTTTCTTT
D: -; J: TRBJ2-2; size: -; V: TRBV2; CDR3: CASRLEGANTGELFF; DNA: TGTGCCAGTCGATTGGAAGGGGCGAACACCGGGGAGCTGTTTTTT
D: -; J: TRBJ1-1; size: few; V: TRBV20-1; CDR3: CSALGNTEAFF; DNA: TGCAGTGCTCTAGGGAACACTGAAGCTTTCTTT
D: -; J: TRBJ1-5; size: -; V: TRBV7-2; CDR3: CASSPLGPQQPQHF; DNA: TGTGCCAGCAGCCCTCTAGGGCCCCAGCAGCCCCAGCATTTT
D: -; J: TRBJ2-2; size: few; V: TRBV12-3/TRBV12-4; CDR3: CASSFPGNTGELFF; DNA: TGTGCCAGCAGTTTCCCAGGGAACACCGGGGAGCTGTTTTTT
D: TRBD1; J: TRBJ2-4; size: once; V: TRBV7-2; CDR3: CASSPHRGGFDIQYF; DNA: TGTGCCAGCAGCCCACACAGGGGTGGGTTCGACATTCAGTACTTC
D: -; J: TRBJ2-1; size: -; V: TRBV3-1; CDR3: CASSQDGNYNEQFF; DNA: TGTGCCAGCAGCCAAGACGGTAACTACAATGAGCAGTTCTTC
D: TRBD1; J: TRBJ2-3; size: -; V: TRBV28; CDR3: CASSSSGQGDEDTQYF; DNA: TGTGCCAGCAGTTCCTCGGGACAGGGGGATGAAGATACGCAGTATTTT
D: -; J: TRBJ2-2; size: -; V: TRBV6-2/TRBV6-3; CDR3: CASSPRNAGELFF; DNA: TGTGCCAGCAGTCCCCGGAACGCCGGGGAGCTGTTTTTT
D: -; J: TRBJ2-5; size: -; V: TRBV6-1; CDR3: CASSEADIQTQYF; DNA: TGTGCCAGCAGTGAAGCGGACATACAGACCCAGTACTTC
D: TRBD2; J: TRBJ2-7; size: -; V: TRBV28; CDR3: CASSLRASGSYEQYF; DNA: TGTGCCAGCAGTTTGCGGGCTAGCGGAAGCTACGAGCAGTACTTC
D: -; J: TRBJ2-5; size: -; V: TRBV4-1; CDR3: CASSRPQGTQYF; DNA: TGCGCCAGCAGCCGCCCCCAAGGGACCCAGTACTTC
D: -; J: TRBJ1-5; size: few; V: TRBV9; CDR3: CASSVGPTGNQPQHF; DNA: TGTGCCAGCAGCGTAGGGCCAACGGGCAATCAGCCCCAGCATTTT
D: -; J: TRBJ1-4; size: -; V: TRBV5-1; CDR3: CASSSRDPNEKLFF; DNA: TGCGCCAGCAGCTCCCGGGACCCTAATGAAAAACTGTTTTTT
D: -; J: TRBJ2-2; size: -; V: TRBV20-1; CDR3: CSARTDHQNTGELFF; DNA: TGCAGTGCTCGGACAGATCATCAGAACACCGGGGAGCTGTTTTTT
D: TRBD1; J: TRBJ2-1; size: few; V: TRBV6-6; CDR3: CASSPGQGWHEQFF; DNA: TGTGCCAGCAGCCCAGGACAGGGATGGCATGAGCAGTTCTTC
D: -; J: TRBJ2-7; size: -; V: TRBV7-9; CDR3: CASSFAPYEQYF; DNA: TGTGCCAGCAGCTTTGCCCCCTACGAGCAGTACTTC
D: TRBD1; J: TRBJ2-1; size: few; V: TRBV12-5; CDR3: CASGSGTGAREQFF; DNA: TGTGCTAGTGGTTCCGGGACAGGGGCTCGTGAGCAGTTCTTC
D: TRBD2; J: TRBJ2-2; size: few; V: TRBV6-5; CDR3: CASSRAGTSAGELFF; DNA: TGTGCCAGCAGTCGCGCCGGGACTAGTGCCGGGGAGCTGTTTTTT
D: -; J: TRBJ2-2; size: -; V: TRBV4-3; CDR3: CASSHRAVRTGELFF; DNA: TGCGCCAGCAGCCATCGGGCCGTAAGGACCGGGGAGCTGTTTTTT
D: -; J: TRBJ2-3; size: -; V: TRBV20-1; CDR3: CSAPDRLSTDTQYF; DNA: TGCAGTGCCCCAGACCGACTTAGCACAGATACGCAGTATTTT
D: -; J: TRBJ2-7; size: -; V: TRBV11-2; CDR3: CASSLETGSSYEQYF; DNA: TGTGCCAGCAGCTTAGAGACGGGGAGCTCCTACGAGCAGTACTTC
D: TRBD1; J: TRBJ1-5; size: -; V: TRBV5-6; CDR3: CASSLGGQVWQPQHF; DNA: TGTGCCAGCAGCTTGGGGGGACAGGTCTGGCAGCCCCAGCATTTT
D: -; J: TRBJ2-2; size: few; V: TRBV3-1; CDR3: CASSPRTARGELFF; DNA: TGTGCCAGCAGCCCACGGACTGCTCGGGGGGAGCTGTTTTTT
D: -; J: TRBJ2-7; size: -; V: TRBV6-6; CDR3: CASRGAGEQYF; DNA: TGTGCCAGCAGGGGGGCTGGTGAGCAGTACTTC
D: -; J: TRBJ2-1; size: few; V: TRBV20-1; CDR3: CSAERGNEQFF; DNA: TGCAGTGCCGAAAGAGGCAATGAGCAGTTCTTC
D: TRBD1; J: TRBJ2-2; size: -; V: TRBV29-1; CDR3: CSARTGGGGELFF; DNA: TGCAGCGCCCGGACAGGGGGAGGCGGGGAGCTGTTTTTT